Listed below are T cell receptor beta chains from one sample, sequenced in a study of regulatory and conventional T cells in RAG deficiency. Sequencing used immunoSEQ multiplex PCR; TCRdb keeps in-frame clones, though not all of them. There are tens of thousands of clones in the sample; approximately 91% occur only once, and roughly 13% lies in the top ten. This sample also belongs to another study, concerning regulatory T cells.

The sequenced material came from CD8+ T cells sorted from blood. All receptors come from a human donor in good health. CDR3s include the opening cysteine and the closing phenylalanine or tryptophan. A D gene is named only where the DNA matches it firmly. Clone size, where shown, is once, few, many, or a class for clones that have expanded.

CDR3: CASSEVAHAGANVLTF
DNA: TGTGCCAGCAGTGAAGTCGCACACGCTGGGGCCAACGTCCTGACTTTC
D: .
J: TRBJ2-6
V: TRBV2
size: .

CDR3: CASSPWLSTDTQYF
DNA: TGTGCCAGCTCACCATGGCTAAGCACAGATACGCAGTATTTT
D: .
J: TRBJ2-3
V: TRBV18
size: .

CDR3: CASSLGSSYEQYF
DNA: TGTGCCAGCAGCTTAGGTAGCTCCTACGAGCAGTACTTC
D: .
J: TRBJ2-7
V: TRBV13
size: .

CDR3: CASSLWVDQETQYF
DNA: TGTGCCAGCAGCCTCTGGGTAGACCAAGAGACCCAGTACTTC
D: .
J: TRBJ2-5
V: TRBV28
size: .

CDR3: CAWSEDSVGNEQFF
DNA: TGTGCCTGGAGCGAGGATAGCGTGGGCAATGAGCAGTTCTTC
D: .
J: TRBJ2-1
V: TRBV30
size: once

CDR3: CASSLDYRAGGHNEQFF
DNA: TGTGCCAGCAGCCTTGACTATAGAGCGGGGGGGCACAATGAGCAGTTCTTC
D: TRBD2
J: TRBJ2-1
V: TRBV7-6
size: .

CDR3: CASSESSVGHHYNEQFF
DNA: TGTGCCAGCAGCGAGAGCTCCGTGGGACATCACTACAATGAGCAGTTCTTC
D: .
J: TRBJ2-1
V: TRBV9
size: .

CDR3: CASTEGREVETQYF
DNA: TGTGCCAGCACGGAGGGGCGGGAGGTTGAGACCCAGTACTTC
D: TRBD2
J: TRBJ2-5
V: TRBV6-1
size: .

CDR3: CASSLNTGELFF
DNA: TGTGCCAGCAGCCTTAACACCGGGGAGCTGTTTTTT
D: .
J: TRBJ2-2
V: TRBV11-3
size: .

CDR3: CASGFGGTDTQYF
DNA: TGTGCTAGTGGTTTTGGGGGCACAGATACGCAGTATTTT
D: .
J: TRBJ2-3
V: TRBV12-5
size: once

CDR3: CDSSVGSDSRGNTIYF
DNA: TGTGACAGCAGCGTAGGGTCGGACAGCCGTGGAAACACCATATATTTT
D: .
J: TRBJ1-3
V: TRBV9
size: .

CDR3: CASSLSSQGYHEQYF
DNA: TGTGCCAGCAGTTTATCGAGTCAGGGGTACCACGAGCAGTACTTC
D: .
J: TRBJ2-7
V: TRBV27
size: .

CDR3: CASSTRTGHQGHLHF
DNA: TGTGCCAGCAGCACACGGACAGGGCATCAAGGTCACCTCCACTTT
D: TRBD1
J: TRBJ1-6
V: TRBV7-2
size: few

CDR3: CASKEAGGVIHGYTF
DNA: TGTGCCAGTAAGGAGGCGGGGGGCGTAATCCATGGCTACACCTTC
D: .
J: TRBJ1-2
V: TRBV19
size: few

CDR3: CASSYRVKGAYEQYF
DNA: TGTGCCAGCAGCTACCGGGTGAAGGGGGCATACGAGCAGTACTTC
D: TRBD1
J: TRBJ2-7
V: TRBV5-4
size: once

CDR3: CASSLVTGVRNSPLHF
DNA: TGTGCCAGCAGCTTAGTGACAGGGGTGAGAAATTCACCCCTCCACTTT
D: TRBD1
J: TRBJ1-6
V: TRBV7-2
size: .

CDR3: CASSLGDQSSYNEQFF
DNA: TGTGCCAGCAGCTTAGGAGACCAAAGCTCCTACAATGAGCAGTTCTTC
D: .
J: TRBJ2-1
V: TRBV7-9
size: .

CDR3: CAAREGGLNTEAFF
DNA: TGTGCCGCACGGGAGGGAGGACTGAACACTGAAGCTTTCTTT
D: .
J: TRBJ1-1
V: TRBV25-1
size: .

CDR3: CASSQDPGGAGSTEAFF
DNA: TGCGCCAGCAGCCAAGATCCAGGGGGCGCTGGTAGCACTGAAGCTTTCTTT
D: TRBD1
J: TRBJ1-1
V: TRBV4-1
size: .

CDR3: CASTSRRVVDQPQHF
DNA: TGTGCCAGCACCTCGAGAAGGGTTGTTGATCAGCCCCAGCATTTT
D: .
J: TRBJ1-5
V: TRBV28
size: .

CDR3: CASSIGGNTEAFF
DNA: TGTGCCAGTAGTATAGGGGGGAATACTGAAGCTTTCTTT
D: .
J: TRBJ1-1
V: TRBV19
size: .

CDR3: CASSDNSGQLEAFF
DNA: TGTGCCAGCAGCGACAACTCCGGACAGCTTGAAGCTTTCTTT
D: .
J: TRBJ1-1
V: TRBV7-6
size: .

CDR3: CASSSYLDTGELFF
DNA: TGCGCCAGCAGCTCCTACTTGGACACCGGGGAGCTGTTTTTT
D: .
J: TRBJ2-2
V: TRBV5-1
size: .

CDR3: CASSGGPGYQPQHF
DNA: TGTGCCAGCAGCGGCGGACCGGGGTATCAGCCCCAGCATTTT
D: .
J: TRBJ1-5
V: TRBV11-2
size: .

CDR3: CASSQRVIGRQGASYYLNQETQYF
DNA: TGCGCCAGCAGTCAGAGGGTTATTGGTCGACAGGGGGCGTCTTATTACCTAAACCAAGAGACCCAGTACTTC
D: TRBD1
J: TRBJ2-5
V: TRBV23-1
size: .

CDR3: CASIKDRGNTGELFF
DNA: TGCGCCAGCATTAAGGACAGGGGGAACACCGGGGAGCTGTTTTTT
D: TRBD1
J: TRBJ2-2
V: TRBV10-2
size: .

CDR3: CASSKDNPYEQYF
DNA: TGCGCCAGCAGCAAAGACAACCCCTACGAGCAGTACTTC
D: .
J: TRBJ2-7
V: TRBV5-1
size: .

CDR3: CASSYLGVGGTEAFF
DNA: TGTGCCAGCAGCTATCTTGGGGTAGGGGGCACTGAAGCTTTCTTT
D: .
J: TRBJ1-1
V: TRBV7-2
size: once

CDR3: CASSYSRLANEKLFF
DNA: TGTGCCAGCAGTTACTCTAGGTTGGCTAATGAAAAACTGTTTTTT
D: .
J: TRBJ1-4
V: TRBV6-5
size: .

CDR3: CASNPDRTRVHEQFF
DNA: TGTGCCAGTAACCCGGACAGGACCCGAGTACATGAGCAGTTCTTC
D: TRBD1
J: TRBJ2-1
V: TRBV19
size: .

CDR3: CASRGQGLREQYF
DNA: TGTGCCAGCAGAGGACAGGGACTTAGGGAGCAGTACTTC
D: TRBD1
J: TRBJ2-7
V: TRBV7-9
size: .

CDR3: CASSLAQSSRDTQYF
DNA: TGTGCCAGCAGCTTGGCTCAGTCATCCAGGGATACGCAGTATTTT
D: .
J: TRBJ2-3
V: TRBV5-4
size: .

CDR3: CASSPNPSPIQGGNQETQYF
DNA: TGCGCCAGCAGCCCCAATCCGAGCCCCATACAAGGGGGGAACCAAGAGACCCAGTACTTC
D: .
J: TRBJ2-5
V: TRBV4-1
size: .

CDR3: CASSKTGGLVEQFF
DNA: TGTGCCAGCAGCAAGACAGGGGGCCTGGTTGAGCAGTTCTTC
D: TRBD1
J: TRBJ2-1
V: TRBV13
size: .

CDR3: CASSQVGVRDIPPSGANVLTF
DNA: TGCGCCAGCAGCCAAGTGGGAGTCCGGGACATCCCTCCCTCTGGGGCCAACGTCCTGACTTTC
D: .
J: TRBJ2-6
V: TRBV4-1
size: .

CDR3: CASTYGGYEQYF
DNA: TGTGCCAGCACTTACGGTGGGTACGAGCAGTACTTC
D: .
J: TRBJ2-7
V: TRBV6-6
size: .

CDR3: CASSIPTHPSNQPQHF
DNA: TGTGCCAGTAGTATCCCGACACACCCTAGCAATCAGCCCCAGCATTTT
D: .
J: TRBJ1-5
V: TRBV19
size: .

CDR3: CASSGQAYEQYF
DNA: TGTGCCAGTAGTGGACAGGCCTACGAGCAGTACTTC
D: TRBD1
J: TRBJ2-7
V: TRBV19
size: .

CDR3: CRAYGYTF
DNA: TGCAGAGCCTATGGCTACACCTTC
D: .
J: TRBJ1-2
V: TRBV20-1
size: .

CDR3: CASSQDRHSMNTEAFF
DNA: TGCGCCAGCAGCCAAGATCGGCACAGCATGAACACTGAAGCTTTCTTT
D: .
J: TRBJ1-1
V: TRBV4-1
size: .

CDR3: CASSNGGWDEQFF
DNA: TGTGCCAGTAGTAATGGGGGCTGGGATGAGCAGTTCTTC
D: .
J: TRBJ2-1
V: TRBV19
size: .

CDR3: CASSPMDRVNGYTF
DNA: TGTGCCAGTAGCCCTATGGACAGGGTAAATGGCTACACCTTC
D: TRBD1
J: TRBJ1-2
V: TRBV19
size: .

CDR3: CASTDTRGVGTEAFF
DNA: TGTGCCAGCACCGATACCCGGGGGGTTGGCACTGAAGCTTTCTTT
D: .
J: TRBJ1-1
V: TRBV9
size: .

CDR3: CASSLFIGQPGGYTF
DNA: TGTGCCAGCAGTTTATTTATAGGACAGCCCGGAGGCTACACCTTC
D: .
J: TRBJ1-2
V: TRBV27
size: .

CDR3: CASSLDIGLGGYGYTF
DNA: TGTGCCAGCAGCTTAGATATAGGGTTAGGAGGCTATGGCTACACCTTC
D: .
J: TRBJ1-2
V: TRBV11-2
size: .

CDR3: CASSALGAIGELFF
DNA: TGTGCCAGCAGTGCGCTGGGGGCTATCGGGGAGCTGTTTTTT
D: .
J: TRBJ2-2
V: TRBV6-5
size: .

CDR3: CASSPKDRVSNEKLFF
DNA: TGTGCCAGCAGCCCGAAAGACAGGGTCTCTAATGAAAAACTGTTTTTT
D: TRBD1
J: TRBJ1-4
V: TRBV5-8
size: .

CDR3: CSASPHNEQFF
DNA: TGCAGTGCTAGCCCCCACAATGAGCAGTTCTTC
D: .
J: TRBJ2-1
V: TRBV20-1
size: .

CDR3: CASSSAADEKLFF
DNA: TGTGCCAGCAGCTCCGCCGCAGATGAAAAACTGTTTTTT
D: .
J: TRBJ1-4
V: TRBV9
size: .

CDR3: CASSRGQGPTYEQYF
DNA: TGCGCCAGCAGCCGAGGACAGGGGCCTACCTACGAGCAGTACTTC
D: TRBD1
J: TRBJ2-7
V: TRBV10-2
size: .

CDR3: CASRTSGSLPGELFF
DNA: TGTGCCAGCAGGACTAGCGGGAGCCTCCCCGGGGAGCTGTTTTTT
D: TRBD2
J: TRBJ2-2
V: TRBV2
size: .

CDR3: CASSPTGQTYEQYF
DNA: TGTGCCAGCAGCCCAACAGGGCAAACCTACGAGCAGTACTTC
D: .
J: TRBJ2-7
V: TRBV13
size: .

CDR3: CASSLVGTAYNEQFF
DNA: TGTGCCAGCAGCTTAGTAGGGACCGCTTACAATGAGCAGTTCTTC
D: .
J: TRBJ2-1
V: TRBV7-9
size: .

CDR3: CACPSTGRRGYTF
DNA: TGTGCCTGCCCTTCGACAGGGCGACGCGGCTACACCTTC
D: TRBD1
J: TRBJ1-2
V: TRBV30
size: once

CDR3: CASSGAGGSYNEQFF
DNA: TGTGCCAGCTCAGGTGCGGGGGGCTCCTACAATGAGCAGTTCTTC
D: TRBD2
J: TRBJ2-1
V: TRBV27
size: .